A single sample gave rise to the 32 T cell receptor beta chains below, sequenced in a study of a mutant IDH1 vaccine in newly diagnosed glioma. For these receptors, no antigen is known. Assay used: immunoSEQ multiplex PCR; TCRdb lists only in-frame clones, some missing. The sample records over 35,000 clones, 65% to 90% being singletons. Time point: week 35, safety follow-up. A single vaccine dose contained 300 ug of mutant IDH1 20-mer peptide, and topical imiquimod was used with it. The input for sequencing was PBMCs, taken from a glioma patient whose treatment included an IDH1 peptide vaccine. The receptor source for this set is a woman in her forties or fifties with glioma.

The chain recombines TRBV29-1 with TRBJ2-7; the D is unclear. This CDR3 spans 13 amino acids. V lost 4 bases to trimming and J lost 5 bases, with 15 bases between them. Germline loops: CDR1 SQVTM, CDR2 ANQGSEA. The CDR3 reads CSVGVGLGDEQYF. The CDR3 DNA follows: TGCAGCGTTGGGGTCGGTTTGGGTGACGAGCAGTACTTC.

The V gene is TRBV9, the J gene TRBJ2-2; TRBD2 aligns across 7 bases. The germline V gene encodes CDR1 SGDLS and CDR2 YYNGEE. Unmatched junction bases numbered 9, after V lost 4 bases and J lost 3 bases. This CDR3 is built from 16 residues. The CDR3 coding sequence is TGTGCCAGCAGCAAACCCTGGGGAGGGTACACCGGGGAGCTGTTTTTT. This gives the protein CASSKPWGGYTGELFF. Filled out from reference TRBV9 and TRBJ2-2, the complete variable domain reads DSGVTQTPKHLITATGQRVTLRCSPRSGDLSVYWYQQSLDQGLQFLIQYYNGEERAKGNILERFSAQQFPDLHSELNLSSLELGDSALYFCASSKPWGGYTGELFFGEGSRLTVL.

This clone was seen a handful of times. The chain uses TRBV28 and TRBJ1-2, with TRBD1 matching 7 bases. With 6 bases clipped from V and 2 bases from J, the junction kept 3 bases outside the gene matches. The CDR3 length is 13 residues. Germline V lookup: CDR1 MDHEN, CDR2 SYDVKM. The CDR3 loop reads CASSLQGNYGYTF. The CDR3, as DNA: TGTGCCAGCAGCTTACAGGGGAACTATGGCTACACCTTC.

The chain uses TRBV15 and TRBJ2-2; a weak D match, TRBD1 (5 bases). V was trimmed by 0 bases and J by 4 bases, leaving 9 bases between them. Germline CDR1 is LNHNV and CDR2 is YYDKDF (reference sequence). This CDR3 region has 15 residues. CDR3 loop: CATSRDGAGTGELFF. The CDR3 DNA follows: TGTGCCACCAGCAGAGATGGGGCAGGCACCGGGGAGCTGTTTTTT.

On this clone: The sample carries other DNA sequences with the same CDR3. This chain joins TRBV5-1 and TRBJ1-2; D is ambiguous. Trimming cost V 0 bases and J 4 bases, with 4 bases left between them. The germline V gene has CDR1 SGHRS and CDR2 YFSETQ. This CDR3 is 12 amino acids long. CDR3 nucleotide sequence: TGCGCCAGCAGCTTGGAAGGCTATGGCTACACCTTC. It translates to CASSLEGYGYTF.

The chain uses TRBV5-1 and TRBJ2-3; 9 bases match TRBD1. With 0 bases clipped from V and 3 bases from J, the junction kept 8 bases outside the gene matches. The CDR3 covers 17 residues. The germline gives CDR1 SGHRS, CDR2 YFSETQ. The CDR3 nucleotides read TGCGCCAGCAGCTTGGAGGGCTACAGGGGGCTGACAGATACGCAGTATTTT. Translating it yields CASSLEGYRGLTDTQYF.

The rearrangement uses TRBV6-1 and TRBJ1-1; 10 nucleotides line up with TRBD1. V was pared by 10 bases and J by 2 bases, with 7 bases of the junction left unmatched. There are 14 residues in the CDR3. Per the germline V gene, CDR1 is MNHNS and CDR2 is SASEGT. DNA of the CDR3: TGTGCCACCTCTCGGGACAGGGGAAACACTGAAGCTTTCTTT. As protein: CATSRDRGNTEAFF.

V usage is TRBV4-1 and J usage is TRBJ1-1; 7 bases line up with TRBD1. V lost 1 base, J lost 5 bases, and 10 bases stayed unmatched. Per germline, CDR1 MGHRA and CDR2 YSYEKL. The CDR3 runs 16 residues. The chain's CDR3 is CASSQATGVLRTEAFF. The DNA for the CDR3 is TGCGCCAGCAGCCAAGCCACAGGGGTTTTGAGGACTGAAGCTTTCTTT.

This clone occurred once. This rearrangement joins TRBV18 to TRBJ2-7, with D maybe TRBD1 (6 bases). With 3 bases removed from V and 3 bases from J, the gap between germline ends came to 15 bases. The germline V gene has CDR1 KGHSH and CDR2 LQKENI. The CDR3 has 15 residues. The CDR3 protein is CASSPSRDTNYEQYF. In nucleotides, the CDR3 is TGTGCCAGCTCACCTTCCCGGGACACCAACTACGAGCAGTACTTC.

CDR3 in DNA: TGTGCCAGCAGCCAAGTCGGGACAGGGAGTCACTATGGCTACACCTTC. Amino acids: CASSQVGTGSHYGYTF. J is TRBJ1-2 and V is TRBV4-2; 9 bases line up with TRBD1. The length of the CDR3 is 16 residues. The germline gives CDR1 LGHNA, CDR2 YNFKEQ. J gave up 3 bases and V 1 base, and 6 bases lay outside the gene matches.

The CDR3, as DNA: TGTGCCAGCAACCCCCGGGGAGAAGGGAACACTGAAGCTTTCTTT. Translating gives CASNPRGEGNTEAFF. The chain combines TRBV9 with TRBJ1-1; D unresolved. V lost 6 bases and J 1 base, leaving 16 bases between the germline ends. Germline CDR1 SGDLS, CDR2 YYNGEE. This CDR3 comprises 15 residues.

The chain links TRBV10-3 to TRBJ2-1, with 9 bases matching TRBD2. CDR3 size: 15 residues. Trimming removed 5 bases from V and 7 bases from J; junction bases left unmatched: 9. Germline assignment: CDR1 ENHRY and CDR2 SYGVKD. The CDR3 nucleotides are TGTGCCATCAGTCCCTTCGGCGGGGGGGCGAATGAGCAGTTCTTC. Amino acids: CAISPFGGGANEQFF.

The rearrangement joins TRBV5-1 to TRBJ1-2, with a possible D match to TRBD1 (5 bases). V was pared by 0 bases and J by 4 bases, with 16 bases between. Looked up from germline, CDR1 is SGHRS and CDR2 is YFSETQ. CDR3 size: 16 residues. CDR3 residues: CASSLGASGTSYGYTF. DNA for the CDR3: TGCGCCAGCAGCTTGGGGGCTTCCGGGACGTCCTATGGCTACACCTTC.

The CDR3 DNA reads as TGTGCCAGCAGTGGACAGGGTCCTTATACTTTCTTT. Residues: CASSGQGPYTFF. The chain is built from TRBV25-1 and TRBJ1-1, with 7 positions matching TRBD1. The germline gives CDR1 MGHDK, CDR2 SYGVNS. V lost 4 bases and J lost 12; bases outside the gene matches: 8. The length of the CDR3 is 12 residues.

This sequence joins TRBV20-1 and TRBJ2-3; no clear D. V was trimmed by 6 bases and J by 6 bases, leaving 10 bases between them. The CDR3 length is 11 residues. The germline gives CDR1 DFQATT, CDR2 SNEGSKA (reference sequence). The CDR3 protein is CSATVGDTQYF. The CDR3 coding sequence is TGCAGTGCGACCGTAGGGGATACGCAGTATTTT.

There are a few counts of this clone. The genes are TRBV18 and TRBJ2-4; the match to TRBD1 covers 8 bases. Germline CDR1 reads KGHSH; CDR2 reads LQKENI. The CDR3 covers 14 residues. After removal of 6 bases from V and 9 bases from J, the junction contained 10 bases not matched to a gene. The CDR3 loop is CASSRLQGEGIQYF. CDR3 DNA: TGTGCCAGCTCCCGGTTACAGGGGGAAGGCATTCAGTACTTC.

This CDR3 is CASLFNTEAFF. In DNA, the CDR3 is TGCGCCAGCCTTTTCAACACTGAAGCTTTCTTT. The genes are TRBV10-2 and TRBJ1-1; D uncertain. The germline V and J ends were trimmed by 8 bases and 2 bases, with 6 bases remaining between them. This CDR3 contains 11 residues. CDR1 WSHSY and CDR2 SAAADI come from the germline V gene.

The chain joins TRBV2 to TRBJ2-1; D possibly matches TRBD1 or TRBD2 (5 bases each). Trimming shortened V by 8 bases and J by 9 bases, and 11 bases separated the two germline ends. Germline V lookup: CDR1 SNHLY, CDR2 FYNNEI. The CDR3 consists of 11 residues. The CDR3: CASGWDGEQFF. The CDR3 region has the DNA TGTGCCAGCGGGTGGGACGGTGAGCAGTTCTTC.

The V and J genes are TRBV9 and TRBJ1-2; no firm D call. Trimming took off 0 bases at V and 5 bases at J, with 5 bases between the two ends. This CDR3 is 12 amino acids long. Germline V gives CDR1 SGDLS, CDR2 YYNGEE. The CDR3 loop reads CASSVAAYGYTF. As DNA, the CDR3 is TGTGCCAGCAGCGTAGCTGCTTATGGCTACACCTTC.

This chain connects TRBV19 to TRBJ1-6; 8 bases fit TRBD1. This CDR3 region has 15 residues. CDR1 and CDR2 from the germline V gene are LNHDA and SQIVND (reference sequence). Trimming took 6 bases from V and 6 from J; bases not matched to a gene: 7. CDR3 in amino acids: CASSPIDRGNSPLHF. Written as DNA, the CDR3 is TGTGCCAGTAGCCCCATTGACAGGGGTAATTCACCCCTCCACTTT.

The V call is TRBV9, the J call TRBJ1-1, with a tentative D call TRBD1 (6 bases). V shed 4 bases and J shed 4 bases, with 20 bases lying between them. Per the germline V gene, CDR1 is SGDLS and CDR2 is YYNGEE. The CDR3 is made up of 16 amino acids. Written as DNA, the CDR3 is TGTGCCAGCAGCCCCCAAGGACAGACAATGAGCACTGAAGCTTTCTTT. It encodes CASSPQGQTMSTEAFF.

This clone was detected only once. The chain couples TRBV27 to TRBJ1-2; D is uncertain. The V end was cut by 3 bases, the J end by 4 bases, with 12 bases between. The CDR3 length is 14 residues. From germline, CDR1 is MNHEY and CDR2 SMNVEV (reference sequence). The CDR3, as DNA: TGTGCCAGCAGTTTCGGGAAGGCCTCCTATGGCTACACCTTC. The encoded protein is CASSFGKASYGYTF.

This clone turned up a few times. The CDR3 DNA follows: TGCGCCAGCAGCTTAACGGTGAACACTGAAGCTTTCTTT. Protein: CASSLTVNTEAFF. The chain employs TRBV5-1 and TRBJ1-1, with no clear D. CDR3 size: 13 residues. V lost 2 bases and J lost 0, with 5 bases in between. Germline values: CDR1 SGHRS, CDR2 YFSETQ.

This chain uses TRBV9 with TRBJ1-4; perhaps TRBD1 as D (6 bases). This CDR3 is 15 amino acids long. The germline V gene has CDR1 SGDLS and CDR2 YYNGEE. Deletions cut 0 bases from V and 7 bases from J, with 13 bases between. Here the CDR3 DNA reads TGTGCCAGCAGCGTAGCAGGGGCGGGTCGTGAAAAACTGTTTTTT. Its translation: CASSVAGAGREKLFF. The full variable domain, its missing parts supplied by reference TRBV9 and TRBJ1-4, is DSGVTQTPKHLITATGQRVTLRCSPRSGDLSVYWYQQSLDQGLQFLIQYYNGEERAKGNILERFSAQQFPDLHSELNLSSLELGDSALYFCASSVAGAGREKLFFGSGTQLSVL.

The V call is TRBV5-6, the J call TRBJ1-2; D is uncertain. This CDR3 is 14 amino acids long. With 2 bases removed from V and 1 base from J, the gap between germline ends came to 9 bases. CDR1 is SGHDT and CDR2 is YYEEEE in the germline V gene. The CDR3 DNA is TGTGCCAGCAGCTTTTCCGGCGGTAACTATGGCTACACCTTC. It translates to CASSFSGGNYGYTF.

The genes are TRBV30 and TRBJ2-7; 14 bases map to TRBD2. The CDR3 covers 16 residues. Unmatched junction bases numbered 8, after V lost 2 bases and J lost 5 bases. Germline V gene data show CDR1 as GTSNPN and CDR2 as SVGIG (reference sequence). As DNA, the CDR3 is TGTGCCTGGAGTAAAGGACTAGCGGGGGGATTCGACGAGCAGTACTTC. Translated: CAWSKGLAGGFDEQYF.

The chain combines TRBV11-2 with TRBJ1-2; 7 bases agree with TRBD1. Per germline, CDR1 SGHAT and CDR2 FQNNGV. The CDR3 has 13 amino acids. The V segment lost 6 bases and the J segment 3 bases; nucleotides outside the gene matches: 4. The CDR3 sequence: CASSPDRDYGYTF. CDR3 coding DNA: TGTGCCAGCAGTCCTGACAGGGACTATGGCTACACCTTC.

V is TRBV20-1 and J is TRBJ1-2; D not resolved. The V end was cut by 3 bases, the J end by 6 bases, with 8 bases between. Germline CDR1 and CDR2: DFQATT and SNEGSKA (reference sequence). CDR3 length equals 11 residues. CDR3 amino acids: CSASIVDGYTF. The DNA of the CDR3 is TGCAGTGCTAGTATAGTAGATGGCTACACCTTC.

The CDR3 sequence: CASSQPGINEKLFF. The CDR3 DNA sequence: TGCGCCAGCAGCCAACCAGGGATTAATGAAAAACTGTTTTTT. The V and J genes are TRBV4-3 and TRBJ1-4; D is possibly TRBD1 (5 bases). This CDR3 is built from 14 residues. V lost 2 bases and J lost 4, with 8 bases in between. Germline V gives CDR1 LGHNA, CDR2 YSLEER.

This clone came up once. The chain combines TRBV9 with TRBJ2-2; D is unclear. Looked up from germline, CDR1 is SGDLS and CDR2 is YYNGEE. The CDR3 covers 12 residues. V lost 2 bases and J lost 4, with 3 bases in between. This CDR3 is CASSVGTGELFF. In DNA form, the CDR3 reads TGTGCCAGCAGCGTGGGCACCGGGGAGCTGTTTTTT.

Comments on this clone: At one boundary the junction diverges from the germline segment, which might be a read error. The CDR3 region has the DNA TGTGCCAGCAGCTTGGCTGGACAGGGGATAGCCTACAAGCAGTACTTC. It codes for CASSLAGQGIAYKQYF. The chain combines TRBV5-6 with TRBJ2-7; TRBD1 matches at 9 bases. Per germline, CDR1 SGHDT and CDR2 YYEEEE. CDR3 length: 16 residues.

This clone was detected a few times. The gene calls are TRBV19 and TRBJ1-4, with D perhaps TRBD1 (6 bases). This CDR3 region has 10 residues. Germline V gene sequence: CDR1 LNHDA, CDR2 SQIVND (reference sequence). V gave up 5 bases and J gave up 11 bases, with 6 bases separating them. The CDR3 nucleotides read TGTGCCAGTAGTCAGGGGAAACTGTTTTTT. Translation gives CASSQGKLFF.